This T cell receptor (beta chain) was sequenced for a study of technical replicates of blood from a few donors. CDR3 length equals 14 residues. J gave up 4 bases and V 6 bases, and 1 base lay outside the gene matches. The V gene's germline CDR1 is ENHRY and CDR2 SYGVKD. Sequencing was performed with immunoSEQ multiplex PCR; in TCRdb, only in-frame clones are kept and a portion is missing. The data show more than 45,000 clones, about 95% seen once. In this sample, this clone turned up once. The chain couples TRBV10-3 to TRBJ2-7, with TRBD2 identical over 15 bases. Sequencing was carried out using PBMCs. The sequence came from a human donor in good health. Some clones in this sample may be carry-over from other donors' samples. CDR3 in DNA: TGTGCCATCAGCGGGACTAGCGGGGGGTACGAGCAGTACTTC. Translation gives CAISGTSGGYEQYF.